The entry below describes one T cell receptor (beta chain). The antigen remains unidentified. The source material, RNA transcripts, was used to amplify TCR beta CDR3 regions. The study used the HTBI primer set for a first-round RT-PCR of the TCR CDR3. TCRdb reanalysed the multiplex PCR reads using MiXCR and keeps one entry per CDR3 protein. The sample gives approximately 620,000 distinct CDR3 sequences, about a sixth of which show up once; around 3.5% is in the top ten. This entry belongs to a study of T cells in Graves' hyperthyroidism and ophthalmopathy. Study overall: Any treatment followed the collection of peripheral blood at initial diagnosis. Overall study findings and caveats: A model of 13 V-J features distinguished ophthalmopathy from stable hyperthyroidism.

CDR1 is SQVTM and CDR2 is ANQGSEA in the germline V gene. The CDR3 is 11 amino acids. Uncontrolled infections, other autoimmune diseases, pregnancy or lactation led to exclusion of patients. Used for diagnoses were clinical symptoms, serum thyroxine and TRAb, thyroid ultrasound and orbital computed tomography. Sequenced: blood. The gene calls are TRBV29-1 and TRBJ2-1; D is unresolved. The sequence was obtained from a middle-aged woman with Graves' ophthalmopathy. CDR3 sequence reads: CSLRSYNEQFF. The CDR3 bases are TGCAGTCTAAGGTCCTACAATGAGCAGTTCTTC.